What follows are 17 T cell receptor beta chains derived from one specimen sequenced in a study of shared clonotypes between healthy human individuals (dated by TCRdb to the early 2020s). The receptor library was made with the immunoSEQ multiplex PCR assay. TCRdb took this table from immuneACCESS and kept in-frame rearrangements with V and J called. Such tables lack part of the clones; where checked against another copy, unresolved V genes explain under half of the gap, and the rest is unexplained. The sample yields about 2.2 million clones; around 93% were counted once. The top ten clonotypes cover about 1.7% of the sample. CD8 naive samples were obtained by positive selection for CCR7 among CD45RO-negative cells, yielding a CD45RA+CCR7+ population from which TemRA cells were excluded. The material sequenced was naive CD8+ T cells from PBMCs. In light of the paper, this sample's cell subset or site label describes: CD45RA+CCR7+. Every receptor here comes from a man younger than 35 in good health. Some clones in this sample may be carry-over from other donors' samples.

In regard to this clone: This same CDR3 is encoded by further DNA sequences in the sample. The CDR3 DNA reads as TGTGCCAGCAGTGAAGCTCGGGGATACGAGCAGTACTTC. Its translation is CASSEARGYEQYF. The chain carries TRBV2 and TRBJ2-7; D might be TRBD2 (5 bases). The germline V gene has CDR1 SNHLY and CDR2 FYNNEI. The CDR3 runs 13 residues. The V gene lost 0 bases and the J gene lost 4 bases, with 7 bases spanning the gap.

The chain has TRBV4-2 and TRBJ1-1; D is unclear. V lost 4 bases to trimming and J lost 0 bases, with 21 bases between them. Germline CDR1 and CDR2: LGHNA and YNFKEQ. This CDR3 is built from 18 residues. This CDR3 reads CASSPQPTGPRMNTEAFF. CDR3 nucleotides: TGTGCCAGCAGCCCCCAACCCACCGGGCCCCGCATGAACACTGAAGCTTTCTTT.

The rearrangement uses TRBV4-1 and TRBJ2-1; D is ambiguous. CDR3 length: 13 residues. The V end lost 0 bases, the J end lost 9 bases, and 9 bases lay between the germline ends. Germline CDR1 MGHRA, CDR2 YSYEKL. The CDR3 DNA is TGCGCCAGCAGCCAAGATCTACCGAGTGAGCAGTTCTTC. Translated: CASSQDLPSEQFF.

The V gene is TRBV28, the J gene TRBJ1-1; D is ambiguous. This CDR3 has 14 amino acids. CDR1 is MDHEN and CDR2 is SYDVKM in the germline V gene. V was pared by 7 bases and J by 1 base, with 13 bases between. The CDR3 here is CASNPRESNTEAFF. Here the CDR3 DNA reads TGTGCCAGCAACCCCCGGGAGTCGAACACTGAAGCTTTCTTT.

The J gene is TRBJ2-7, the V gene TRBV28, with 8 nucleotides matching TRBD1. The V and J ends lost 5 bases and 4 bases, in that order; junction bases with no gene match: 19. CDR1 is MDHEN, CDR2 SYDVKM, per germline. The CDR3 length is 18 residues. The CDR3, as DNA: TGTGCCAGCAGTCCCCCTCGGAGCCGGTCATACAGGGGGTACGAGCAGTACTTC. Its translation: CASSPPRSRSYRGYEQYF.

The chain links TRBV7-3 to TRBJ2-1; TRBD1 aligns across 8 bases. This CDR3 comprises 19 residues. Germline trimming cut 1 base from V and 6 bases from J; bases unmatched to any gene: 17. In germline, CDR1 is SGHTA, CDR2 FQGTGA. The CDR3 reads CASSLNAPMTGVVGNEQFF. CDR3 bases: TGTGCCAGCAGCTTAAATGCCCCAATGACAGGGGTCGTCGGCAATGAGCAGTTCTTC. Complete variable domain (other parts from reference TRBV7-3 and TRBJ2-1): GAGVSQTPSNKVTEKGKYVELRCDPISGHTALYWYRQSLGQGPEFLIYFQGTGAADDSGLPNDRFFAVRPEGSVSTLKIQRTERGDSAVYLCASSLNAPMTGVVGNEQFFGPGTRLTVL.

As to this clone: The same CDR3 can be traced to other DNA sequences in this sample. The rearrangement links TRBV4-1 to TRBJ2-1, with D perhaps matching TRBD2 (6 bases). V dropped 1 base and J dropped 3 bases, with 10 bases sitting between them. CDR3 length: 15 amino acids. Germline V gene sequence: CDR1 MGHRA, CDR2 YSYEKL. The CDR3 loop is CASSQVGTLYNEQFF. The CDR3 coding sequence is TGCGCCAGCAGCCAAGTTGGGACTCTCTACAATGAGCAGTTCTTC.

This clone turned up a few times. The chain uses TRBV10-3 and TRBJ1-5; D unclear. CDR1 is ENHRY, CDR2 SYGVKD, per germline. The CDR3 has 13 residues. V lost 2 bases and J lost 1, with 3 bases in between. DNA for the CDR3: TGTGCCATCAGTGAGGCGAGCAATCAGCCCCAGCATTTT. This sequence encodes CAISEASNQPQHF.

Remarks on this clone: Other DNA sequences within the sample encode an identical CDR3. This rearrangement joins TRBV9 to TRBJ2-3; D gene unclear. V lost 4 bases and J 4 bases, leaving 7 bases between the germline ends. The germline V gene encodes CDR1 SGDLS and CDR2 YYNGEE. There are 12 residues in the CDR3. Here the CDR3 reads CASSPTADTQYF. As DNA, the CDR3 is TGTGCCAGCAGCCCCACGGCAGATACGCAGTATTTT.

This chain links TRBV6-6 with TRBJ2-1, with D maybe TRBD2 (5 bases). The CDR3 has 14 amino acids. Per germline, CDR1 MNHNY and CDR2 SVGAGI (reference sequence). Trimming cost V 5 bases and J 6 bases, with 14 bases left between them. CDR3 residues: CASSLAGYLNEQFF. The CDR3 nucleotides are TGTGCCAGCAGTCTGGCGGGCTACCTCAATGAGCAGTTCTTC.

The rearrangement joins TRBV7-9 to TRBJ2-2; D is perhaps TRBD1 (5 bases). Trimming took 4 bases from V and 6 from J, leaving 21 bases between them. CDR1 is SEHNR, CDR2 FQNEAQ, per germline (reference sequence). This CDR3 is 17 amino acids long. Written as DNA, the CDR3 is TGTGCCAGCAGCTCCTCGATACAGGCCTACACAGCCGGGGAGCTGTTTTTT. Translation: CASSSSIQAYTAGELFF. Full variable domain (missing parts from reference TRBV7-9 and TRBJ2-2): DTGVSQNPRHKITKRGQNVTFRCDPISEHNRLYWYRQTLGQGPEFLTYFQNEAQLEKSRLLSDRFSAERPKGSFSTLEIQRTEQGDSAMYLCASSSSIQAYTAGELFFGEGSRLTVL.

The CDR3 region is CASSHHRASNQPQHF. As DNA, the CDR3 is TGTGCCAGCAGTCACCACAGGGCTAGCAATCAGCCCCAGCATTTT. The rearrangement uses TRBV28 and TRBJ1-5, with TRBD1 as a possible D gene (6 bases). Trimming stripped 5 bases from V and 0 bases from J, with 11 bases between. Germline CDR1 is MDHEN and CDR2 is SYDVKM. The CDR3 covers 15 residues.

About this clone itself: The sample contains more than one DNA sequence encoding this CDR3. V usage is TRBV27 and J usage is TRBJ2-7, with 7 nucleotides matching TRBD2. Germline values: CDR1 MNHEY, CDR2 SMNVEV (reference sequence). The trim removed 6 bases at V and 0 bases at J, leaving 8 bases unmatched. The CDR3 sequence is 15 residues long. For the CDR3, the DNA is TGTGCCAGCAGCCTACTAGCGTCTAGCTCCTACGAGCAGTACTTC. It encodes CASSLLASSSYEQYF.

J is TRBJ2-7 and V is TRBV28; 7 bases line up with TRBD1. Trimming cost V 6 bases and J 7 bases; bases outside gene matches: 6. The CDR3 contains 12 residues. CDR1 and CDR2 from the germline V gene are MDHEN and SYDVKM. CDR3 loop: CASSGQVREQYF. The CDR3 region has the DNA TGTGCCAGCAGCGGACAGGTGCGGGAGCAGTACTTC.

This clone was observed a handful of times. The V call is TRBV15, the J call TRBJ1-5, with TRBD1 matching 7 bases. The length of the CDR3 is 16 residues. The V gene's germline CDR1 is LNHNV and CDR2 YYDKDF (reference sequence). Trimming at V came to 2 bases and at J to 2 bases, leaving 6 bases not matched to a gene. DNA of the CDR3: TGTGCCACCAGCAGACTATCTACAGGGGGCAATCAGCCCCAGCATTTT. As protein: CATSRLSTGGNQPQHF.

The V call is TRBV7-7, the J call TRBJ2-5, with D possibly being TRBD1 (6 bases). The length of the CDR3 is 13 residues. V gave up 4 bases and J gave up 5 bases, with 11 bases separating them. The germline gives CDR1 SSHAT, CDR2 FNYEAQ (reference sequence). The CDR3 nucleotides are TGTGCCAGCAGCTCCGGACAGCGGGAGACCCAGTACTTC. It yields the protein CASSSGQRETQYF.

This clone was counted between two and nine times. The V gene is TRBV5-4, the J gene TRBJ1-2; TRBD1 might be the D (5 bases). The germline CDR1 and CDR2 sequences are SGHNT and YYREEE (reference sequence). V was trimmed by 1 base and J by 4 bases, leaving 17 bases between them. The CDR3 length is 16 residues. CDR3 loop: CASSLYRMEVIYGYTF. The CDR3 nucleotides are TGTGCCAGCAGCTTGTACAGGATGGAGGTGATCTATGGCTACACCTTC.